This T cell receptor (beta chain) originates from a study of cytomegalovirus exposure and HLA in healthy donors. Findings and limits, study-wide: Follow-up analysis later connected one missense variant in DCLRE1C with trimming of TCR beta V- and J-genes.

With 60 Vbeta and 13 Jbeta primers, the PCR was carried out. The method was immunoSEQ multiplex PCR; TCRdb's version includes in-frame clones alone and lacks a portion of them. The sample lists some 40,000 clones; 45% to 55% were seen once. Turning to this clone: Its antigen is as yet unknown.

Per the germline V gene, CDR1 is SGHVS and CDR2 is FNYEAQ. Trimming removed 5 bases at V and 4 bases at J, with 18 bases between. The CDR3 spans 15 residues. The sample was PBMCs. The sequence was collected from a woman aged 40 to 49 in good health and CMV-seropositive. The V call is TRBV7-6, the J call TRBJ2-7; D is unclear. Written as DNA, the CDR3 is TGTGCCAGCAGCCCCGTCCAGGTTCAAGTTTACGAGCAGTACTTC. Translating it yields CASSPVQVQVYEQYF.